This TCR beta chain is drawn from a study of blood T cell repertoires in COVID-19. The wider study: Specimens from acute and convalescent COVID-19 originated in the United States, Italy and Spain. In each case, the material was cDNA or gDNA derived from T cells, B-cell-depleted T cells, or PBMCs.

This CDR3 region has 13 residues. Looked up from germline, CDR1 is MGHRA and CDR2 is YSYEKL. After removal of 4 bases from V and 6 bases from J, the junction contained 1 base not matched to a gene. Authors' analysis steps: Reference gene primer amplification gave estimated nucleated cell counts. The protocol was immunoSEQ multiplex PCR, while the TCRdb copy is restricted to in-frame clones and leaves out a portion. V and J calls and clone size follow that table, whereas D and trimming were derived from the DNA. The data hold roughly 80,000 clones, with less than 90% observed a single time. The sequence was obtained from a man between 60 and 70 years old with active or convalescent COVID-19. This chain joins TRBV4-1 and TRBJ2-2; 8 bases agree with TRBD2. The specimen sequenced was peripheral blood. CDR3: CASSPGGSGELFF. Written as DNA, the CDR3 is TGCGCCAGCAGCCCGGGGGGGTCCGGGGAGCTGTTTTTT.